Listed below are T cell receptor beta chains from one sample, sequenced in a study of regulatory T cells in long-lasting Graves disease. TCRdb processed the multiplex PCR reads anew with MiXCR; each CDR3 protein has one entry. The repertoire holds 420,000 or so distinct CDR3 sequences, with 23% as singletons. Here the sequenced sample was peripheral blood mononuclear cells (PBMCs), taken when the disease was refractory, from a patient treated with antithyroid drugs. The receptors were sampled from a female donor with Graves disease. CDR3s include the opening cysteine and the closing phenylalanine or tryptophan. A D gene is named only where the DNA matches it firmly. Only some rows state a clone size, as once, few, many or a class for expanded clones.

J,D,V,size,length,CDR3,DNA
TRBJ2-5,-,TRBV3-1,few,16,CASSQIPAGRRETQYF,TGTGCCAGCAGCCAGATCCCGGCGGGACGCCGAGAGACCCAGTACTTC
TRBJ2-3,-,TRBV15,-,14,CATSRDGNTDTQYF,TGTGCCACCAGCAGAGATGGGAACACAGATACGCAGTATTTT
TRBJ2-5,-,TRBV2,many,13,CASNLEVAETQYF,TGTGCCAGCAACCTCGAGGTAGCCGAGACCCAGTACTTC
TRBJ1-5,-,TRBV10-3,-,16,CAISESGSGGRQPQHF,TGTGCCATCAGTGAGTCAGGGTCAGGAGGGAGACAGCCCCAGCATTTT
TRBJ2-4,TRBD2,TRBV4-2,-,14,CASSQGGTTPRPYF,TGTGCCAGCAGCCAAGGGGGGACTACCCCTCGACCGTACTTC
TRBJ2-6,TRBD1,TRBV6-5,few,18,CASSYSTGVFSGANVLTF,TGTGCCAGCAGTTACTCGACAGGGGTTTTCTCTGGGGCCAACGTCCTGACTTTC
TRBJ1-1,-,TRBV2,many,12,CASTGTHTEAFF,TGTGCCAGCACGGGCACACACACTGAAGCTTTCTTT
TRBJ2-5,-,TRBV2,many,13,CASSEPSIETQYF,TGTGCCAGCAGTGAACCTAGCATAGAGACCCAGTACTTC
TRBJ2-7,-,TRBV27,many,14,CASSLTAVQNEQYF,TGTGCCAGCAGTTTAACGGCGGTTCAGAACGAGCAGTACTTC
TRBJ1-3,-,TRBV28,many,15,CASIKSGLPGNTIYF,TGTGCCAGCATAAAATCAGGGTTGCCTGGAAACACCATATATTTT
TRBJ2-5,-,TRBV20-1,many,13,CSAWTSELETQYF,TGCAGTGCATGGACTTCCGAACTAGAGACCCAGTACTTC
TRBJ2-3,-,TRBV28,-,12,CASSLNTDTQYF,TGTGCCAGCAGTCTCAACACAGATACGCAGTATTTT
TRBJ1-2,-,TRBV19,-,11,CASSIKGGYTF,TGTGCCAGTAGTATCAAGGGCGGCTACACCTTC
TRBJ1-6,TRBD1,TRBV19,few,14,CASQGTGGGSPLHF,TGTGCCAGTCAGGGGACAGGGGGCGGTTCACCCCTCCACTTT
TRBJ2-6,-,TRBV5-1,many,19,CASSTSPRGLASGANVLTF,TGCGCCAGCAGCACCTCCCCCCGGGGCCTAGCCTCTGGGGCCAACGTCCTGACTTTC
TRBJ2-7,TRBD2,TRBV20-1,few,15,CSATTSGRQTYEQYF,TGCAGTGCTACCACTAGCGGGAGGCAAACCTACGAGCAGTACTTC
TRBJ2-7,TRBD1,TRBV28,many,14,CASTIRDRSYEQYF,TGTGCCAGCACTATCCGGGACAGATCCTACGAGCAGTACTTC
TRBJ2-2,TRBD1,TRBV6-1,few,15,CASRQTGQNTGELFF,TGTGCCAGCAGACAGACAGGGCAGAACACCGGGGAGCTGTTTTTT
TRBJ2-2,-,TRBV18,-,14,CASSPGHGTGELFF,TGTGCCAGCTCACCGGGCCACGGGACCGGGGAGCTGTTTTTT
TRBJ2-7,TRBD2,TRBV29-1,few,14,CSVALAGGSYEQYF,TGCAGCGTGGCACTAGCGGGAGGCTCCTACGAGCAGTACTTC
TRBJ2-7,TRBD1,TRBV30,-,13,CAWSNRGNHEQYF,TGTGCCTGGAGTAACAGGGGCAATCACGAGCAGTACTTC
TRBJ1-4,TRBD1,TRBV5-1,-,14,CASSFGQGREKLFF,TGCGCCAGCAGCTTTGGACAGGGGAGGGAAAAACTGTTTTTT
TRBJ2-7,-,TRBV5-5,-,14,CASSLEGQDYEQYF,TGTGCCAGCAGCTTGGAAGGCCAGGACTACGAGCAGTACTTC
TRBJ1-5,TRBD1,TRBV19,few,15,CASTSTGSGGQPQHF,TGTGCCAGTACCTCGACAGGGTCGGGTGGTCAGCCCCAGCATTTT
TRBJ1-2,-,TRBV6-1,-,16,CASTHTRGRPNYGYTF,TGTGCCAGCACCCACACTCGGGGCAGGCCTAACTATGGCTACACCTTC
TRBJ2-2,-,TRBV11-2,-,12,CASSLTSGELFF,TGTGCCAGCAGCTTAACATCCGGGGAGCTGTTTTTT
TRBJ2-7,TRBD2,TRBV7-8,many,17,CASSPDIWLAGTYEQYF,TGTGCCAGCAGCCCAGACATATGGCTAGCGGGTACCTACGAGCAGTACTTC
TRBJ1-2,-,TRBV19,-,17,CASSIATLRGDGYGYTF,TGTGCCAGTAGTATCGCTACGCTGAGGGGGGATGGATATGGCTACACCTTC
TRBJ1-4,-,TRBV20-1,-,13,CSARDTWGEKLFF,TGCAGTGCTAGGGACACCTGGGGTGAAAAACTGTTTTTT
TRBJ2-3,TRBD1,TRBV24-1,-,15,CATSQLQQGADTQYF,TGTGCCACCAGCCAACTCCAACAGGGGGCAGATACGCAGTATTTT
TRBJ2-7,-,TRBV2,many,12,CASSDLYWEQYF,TGTGCCAGCAGTGATCTCTATTGGGAGCAGTACTTC
TRBJ2-2,-,TRBV19,few,18,CASTGQGSVLRGTGELFF,TGTGCCAGCACGGGGCAAGGCTCGGTTCTCCGGGGAACCGGGGAGCTGTTTTTT
TRBJ1-2,-,TRBV6-1,many,15,CASSTTPQRPYGYTF,TGTGCCAGCAGTACAACTCCCCAGAGACCCTATGGCTACACCTTC
TRBJ2-2,-,TRBV30,-,14,CAWSVWGDTGELFF,TGTGCCTGGAGTGTATGGGGGGATACCGGGGAGCTGTTTTTT
TRBJ2-5,-,TRBV6-2/TRBV6-3,few,13,CASSEASGDNQYF,TGTGCCAGCAGTGAAGCGTCAGGGGATAACCAGTACTTC
TRBJ1-6,-,TRBV7-2,few,16,CASRNGAGGGNSPLHF,TGTGCCAGCAGGAACGGGGCGGGAGGGGGTAATTCACCCCTCCACTTT
TRBJ2-7,-,TRBV29-1,-,11,CSAEFGNEQYF,TGCAGCGCTGAGTTCGGTAACGAGCAGTACTTC
TRBJ1-5,-,TRBV6-1,many,15,CASSVRQDSNQPQHF,TGTGCCAGCAGTGTTCGACAAGATAGCAATCAGCCCCAGCATTTT
TRBJ2-4,-,TRBV6-2/TRBV6-3,-,16,CASSYWARIAKNIQYF,TGTGCCAGCAGTTACTGGGCCCGAATAGCCAAAAACATTCAGTACTTC
TRBJ2-7,TRBD2,TRBV11-2,few,18,CASSFLSGLAGVMGEQYF,TGTGCCAGCAGCTTTCTTTCGGGGCTAGCGGGGGTCATGGGAGAGCAGTACTTC